The next 18 T cell receptor beta chains were all read from a single sample in a study of blood T cells in healthy people across ages (dated by TCRdb to between 2014 and 2016). Libraries came from 5' RACE. Sequencing took place on an Illumina HiSeq 2500. A second PCR of about 6 to 11 cycles was run with a J-beta primer mix and a sample-barcoded 5' primer. TCRdb trimmed the raw reads at Q25, called clones with MiXCR and kept productive beta chains. A single entry per CDR3 protein holds the most common genes and DNA from its merged rows. For this sample the table gives 1.4 million or so distinct CDR3 sequences, of which approximately 43% were detected only once. Around 4% of the sample is taken by the ten largest. What was sequenced was blood. The receptor set was obtained from a woman aged 18-29 years in good health.

This clonotype was counted between two and nine times. The rearrangement links TRBV6-2 or TRBV6-3 to TRBJ2-3, with D perhaps TRBD2 (6 bases). The length of the CDR3 is 13 residues. V dropped 4 bases and J dropped 9 bases, with 14 bases sitting between them. Per germline, CDR1 MNHEY and CDR2 SVGEGT. CDR3 residues: CASSSGLSETQYF. CDR3 sequence (DNA): TGTGCCAGCAGTTCGGGACTTAGTGAAACGCAGTATTTT.

This rearrangement joins TRBV4-1 to TRBJ2-3, with D maybe TRBD1 (5 bases). Trimming stripped 1 base from V and 6 bases from J, with 17 bases between. Germline CDR1 is MGHRA and CDR2 is YSYEKL. The CDR3 has 16 amino acids. The CDR3 reads CASSQAARAQRDTQYF. CDR3 nucleotides: TGCGCCAGCAGCCAAGCAGCCAGGGCTCAGCGCGATACGCAGTATTTT.

The V gene is TRBV9, the J gene TRBJ1-2, with D tentatively TRBD1 (5 bases). The CDR3 contains 13 residues. Germline V gene sequence: CDR1 SGDLS, CDR2 YYNGEE. Trimming removed 4 bases at V and 7 bases at J, with 14 bases between. DNA of the CDR3: TGTGCCAGCAGCCTTTACCAGGGACGTGGCTACACCTTC. It specifies CASSLYQGRGYTF.

There are a few counts of this clonotype. The V and J genes are TRBV24-1 and TRBJ1-6, with a tentative D call TRBD1 (6 bases). This CDR3 contains 19 residues. Trimming removed 0 bases at V and 7 bases at J, with 21 bases between. Germline CDR1 and CDR2: KGHDR and SFDVKD. CDR3 DNA sequence: TGTGCCACCAGTGATTTGTTCCCCCGGACAGTAAGAAGCAATTCACCCCTCCACTTT. This sequence encodes CATSDLFPRTVRSNSPLHF.

This clonotype has just a few counts. This chain connects TRBV5-6 to TRBJ2-1, with 7 positions matching TRBD1. The V gene end was trimmed by 4 bases and the J gene end by 2 bases; junction bases not matched to a gene: 9. The CDR3 spans 16 residues. Germline-derived CDR1 and CDR2 are SGHDT and YYEEEE. In DNA, the CDR3 is TGTGCCAGCAGCCTTCGACAGGGAAGCACCTACAATGAGCAGTTCTTC. It is translated as CASSLRQGSTYNEQFF.

The chain uses TRBV12-3 or TRBV12-4 and TRBJ1-1; D not resolved. V lost 6 bases to trimming and J lost 2 bases, with 19 bases between them. The CDR3 loop spans 16 amino acids. The CDR3 DNA reads as TGTGCCAGCAGAAACCTATTTTTACAACGCAACACTGAAGCTTTCTTT. The encoded protein is CASRNLFLQRNTEAFF.

The genes are TRBV28 and TRBJ1-2; D uncertain. The germline V gene has CDR1 MDHEN and CDR2 SYDVKM. The CDR3 has 13 residues. V was cut by 3 bases and J by 7 bases, with 12 bases left in between. CDR3 residues: CASSLARPSGYTF. The CDR3 region has the DNA TGTGCCAGCAGTTTGGCCAGACCGTCTGGCTACACCTTC.

The V gene is TRBV27, the J gene TRBJ2-1, with TRBD2 matching over 11 bases. This CDR3 region has 17 residues. Germline V gene lookup returns CDR1 MNHEY and CDR2 SMNVEV (reference sequence). Trimming took 1 base from V and 4 from J; bases not matched to a gene: 6. The CDR3 nucleotides read TGTGCCAGCAGTTTATTGGTAGCGGGAGGGCCTTACAATGAGCAGTTCTTC. Residues: CASSLLVAGGPYNEQFF.

V gene TRBV15 combines with J gene TRBJ2-7; TRBD1 matches 8 bases. CDR1 LNHNV and CDR2 YYDKDF come from the germline V gene (reference sequence). CDR3 length: 17 amino acids. After removal of 3 bases from V and 2 bases from J, the junction contained 12 bases not matched to a gene. The CDR3 bases are TGTGCCACCAGCAGCCATGAGGACAGGGTGTCAACCTACGAGCAGTACTTC. Translation: CATSSHEDRVSTYEQYF.

This clonotype was recorded a few times. The chain joins TRBV4-3 to TRBJ1-2; 8 bases line up with TRBD1. This CDR3 is built from 14 residues. J was trimmed by 4 bases and V by 3 bases; bases with no gene match: 4. CDR1 and CDR2 from the germline V gene are LGHNA and YSLEER. CDR3 residues: CASSQGQALYGYTF. The CDR3 bases are TGCGCCAGCAGCCAGGGACAGGCTCTCTATGGCTACACCTTC.

The rearrangement uses TRBV6-2 or TRBV6-3 and TRBJ2-1; 9 bases map to TRBD2. Germline loops: CDR1 MNHEY, CDR2 SVGEGT. J gave up 8 bases and V 2 bases, and 4 bases lay outside the gene matches. This CDR3 spans 14 amino acids. The CDR3 loop reads CASSYAGGSDEQFF. In DNA form, the CDR3 reads TGTGCCAGCAGTTACGCGGGGGGGTCAGATGAGCAGTTCTTC.

V usage is TRBV30 and J usage is TRBJ2-3; D perhaps matches TRBD2 (6 bases). Germline CDR1 and CDR2: GTSNPN and SVGIG (reference sequence). The CDR3 contains 13 residues. Trimming shortened V by 2 bases and J by 4 bases, and 10 bases separated the two germline ends. CDR3 amino acids: CAWSQRLADTQYF. CDR3 in DNA: TGTGCCTGGAGTCAAAGACTAGCAGATACGCAGTATTTT.

The chain recombines TRBV15 with TRBJ2-5, with a weak D call TRBD1 (6 bases). CDR3 length equals 15 residues. Between the trimmed V and J ends, which lost 4 bases and 5 bases, there was a span of 17 bases. Germline CDR1 LNHNV, CDR2 YYDKDF (reference sequence). In nucleotides, the CDR3 is TGTGCCACCAGCAAAAGCACAGGGACGATCGAGACCCAGTACTTC. Its protein product is CATSKSTGTIETQYF. The variable domain in full, completed from reference TRBV15 and TRBJ2-5, reads DAMVIQNPRYQVTQFGKPVTLSCSQTLNHNVMYWYQQKSSQAPKLLFHYYDKDFNNEADTPDNFQSRRPNTSFCFLDIRSPGLGDTAMYLCATSKSTGTIETQYFGPGTRLLVL.

This clonotype has a count of ten or more. V and J are TRBV7-2 and TRBJ2-1; D gene ambiguous. V was cut by 1 base and J by 0 bases, with 7 bases left in between. This CDR3 has 15 residues. Germline V gene sequence: CDR1 SGHTA, CDR2 FQGNSA. The CDR3 loop is CASSLDRVSYNEQFF. The CDR3 DNA reads as TGTGCCAGCAGCTTAGATAGGGTCTCCTACAATGAGCAGTTCTTC. The variable domain in full, with the rest retrieved from reference TRBV7-2 and TRBJ2-1, is GAGVSQSPSNKVTEKGKDVELRCDPISGHTALYWYRQSLGQGLEFLIYFQGNSAPDKSGLPSDRFSAERTGGSVSTLTIQRTQQEDSAVYLCASSLDRVSYNEQFFGPGTRLTVL.

The chain has TRBV6-5 and TRBJ2-3; TRBD1 matches at 10 bases. CDR1 and CDR2 from the germline V gene are MNHEY and SVGAGI. The CDR3 totals 16 residues. The ends lost 5 bases at V and 2 bases at J; junction bases unmatched: 7. CDR3 bases: TGTGCCAGCAGTCCACAGACAGGGGGCTTCACAGATACGCAGTATTTT. This encodes CASSPQTGGFTDTQYF.

V and J are TRBV6-2 or TRBV6-3 and TRBJ2-5, with TRBD1 matching 7 bases. Trimming took 3 bases from V and 5 from J; bases not matched to a gene: 6. The CDR3 extends over 14 amino acids. CDR1 and CDR2 (germline): MNHEY, SVGEGT. DNA of the CDR3: TGTGCCAGCAGTTATCCGGACAGGCGGGAGACCCAGTACTTC. Translated, it gives CASSYPDRRETQYF.

In nucleotides, the CDR3 is TGTGCCAGCAGCTCGGCCCTTTCCACAGATACGCAGTATTTT. Encoded protein: CASSSALSTDTQYF. The chain joins TRBV7-9 to TRBJ2-3; no clear D gene. CDR1 and CDR2 (germline): SEHNR, FQNEAQ (reference sequence). The germline V and J ends were trimmed by 4 bases and 2 bases, with 10 bases remaining between them. This CDR3 has 14 amino acids.

This clonotype was counted only a few times. The rearrangement links TRBV24-1 to TRBJ2-1; TRBD2 is a possible D gene (6 bases). The CDR3 has 15 residues. The germline V gene encodes CDR1 KGHDR and CDR2 SFDVKD. With 0 bases removed from V and 9 bases from J, the gap between germline ends came to 14 bases. The CDR3 bases are TGTGCCACCAGTGATTTGCCGGGGGTTAGCGCTGAGCAGTTCTTC. Its translation: CATSDLPGVSAEQFF.